This passage covers 28 T cell receptor beta chains from one sample sequenced in a study of Ad26.COV2.S vaccination and SARS-CoV-2 variants. Produced via immunoSEQ multiplex PCR; TCRdb's table is partial and in-frame only. The repertoire holds 350,000 to 500,000 clones, roughly 87% seen once, with about 4.1% in the top ten. Treatment defined: some 20 received Ad26.COV2.S at low or high dose, single or two shots; roughly 5 received placebo; per-sample allocation not given. Sampling happened 63 days after the first vaccine or placebo injection. Sequencing used peripheral blood, obtained in a trial of Ad26.COV2.S vaccine versus placebo. These receptors originate from a person aged 18-65 years who received the Ad26.COV2.S COVID-19 vaccine or a placebo.

CDR3 region: CASSLAGALNEQFF. The CDR3 coding sequence is TGTGCCAGCAGCTTAGCGGGAGCTTTGAATGAGCAGTTCTTC. This chain uses TRBV7-3 with TRBJ2-1, with TRBD2 matching 7 bases. In germline, CDR1 is SGHTA, CDR2 FQGTGA. The ends lost 2 bases at V and 7 bases at J; junction bases unmatched: 5. The length of the CDR3 is 14 residues.

The gene calls are TRBV7-2 and TRBJ1-2; D may be TRBD1 (5 bases). The germline V gene has CDR1 SGHTA and CDR2 FQGNSA. The ends were cut back, 3 bases at V and 2 bases at J, with 13 bases in the middle. The CDR3 consists of 15 residues. This chain's CDR3 is CASSFRGDGNYGYTF. The CDR3 DNA reads TGTGCCAGCAGCTTCCGGGGGGACGGGAACTATGGCTACACCTTC. The whole variable domain, filled in from reference TRBV7-2 and TRBJ1-2, reads GAGVSQSPSNKVTEKGKDVELRCDPISGHTALYWYRQSLGQGLEFLIYFQGNSAPDKSGLPSDRFSAERTGGSVSTLTIQRTQQEDSAVYLCASSFRGDGNYGYTFGSGTRLTVV.

The chain joins TRBV27 to TRBJ2-1; unclear D gene. The CDR3 spans 16 residues. The V gene's germline CDR1 is MNHEY and CDR2 SMNVEV (reference sequence). V gave up 6 bases and J gave up 0 bases, with 15 bases separating them. The CDR3 loop is CASSPVAPSSYNEQFF. DNA for the CDR3: TGTGCCAGCAGCCCAGTTGCTCCGAGCTCCTACAATGAGCAGTTCTTC.

The genes are TRBV5-1 and TRBJ2-1; TRBD1 is a possible D gene (7 bases). The V end lost 5 bases, the J end lost 2 bases, and 14 bases lay between the germline ends. CDR3 length: 15 amino acids. Per the germline V gene, CDR1 is SGHRS and CDR2 is YFSETQ. CDR3 sequence reads: CASRETGRTYNEQFF. CDR3 nucleotides: TGCGCCAGCAGGGAGACAGGGAGGACCTACAATGAGCAGTTCTTC.

The V call is TRBV12-3 or TRBV12-4, the J call TRBJ2-3; 7 nucleotides agree with TRBD1. The CDR3 has 13 amino acids. Unmatched junction bases numbered 4, after V lost 2 bases and J lost 8 bases. This CDR3 reads CASSLRGLGTQYF. The DNA for the CDR3 is TGTGCCAGCAGTTTAAGGGGGCTGGGTACGCAGTATTTT.

The V call is TRBV5-6, the J call TRBJ2-3, with D perhaps matching TRBD2 (6 bases). The CDR3 is 16 amino acids. Trimming cost V 4 bases and J 2 bases, with 17 bases left between them. Per germline, CDR1 SGHDT and CDR2 YYEEEE. The CDR3: CASSPLGAGTTDTQYF. The CDR3 DNA reads TGTGCCAGCAGCCCCCTCGGCGCGGGGACCACAGATACGCAGTATTTT.

The chain employs TRBV6-5 and TRBJ2-2; the match to TRBD1 covers 8 bases. V lost 8 bases, J lost 7 bases, and 12 bases stayed unmatched. Germline CDR1 MNHEY, CDR2 SVGAGI. CDR3 length: 15 amino acids. This CDR3 is CASLPRGRSGGELFF. CDR3 nucleotides: TGTGCCAGCCTCCCCAGGGGGCGTTCAGGCGGGGAGCTGTTTTTT.

V gene TRBV7-9 combines with J gene TRBJ2-1; TRBD2 aligns across 11 bases. Germline V gene data show CDR1 as SEHNR and CDR2 as FQNEAQ (reference sequence). This CDR3 spans 14 amino acids. V was clipped by 7 bases and J by 9 bases; unmatched bases: 8. The CDR3 loop reads CASILLAGDGEQFF. DNA of the CDR3: TGTGCCAGCATACTACTAGCGGGAGACGGTGAGCAGTTCTTC.

V is TRBV28 and J is TRBJ1-2, with 8 bases lining up with TRBD1. V shed 2 bases and J 4 bases; nucleotides not matched to a gene: 9. CDR3 length equals 16 residues. Germline CDR1 and CDR2: MDHEN and SYDVKM. CDR3 sequence reads: CASSLGAGGFSYGYTF. In nucleotides, the CDR3 is TGTGCCAGCAGTTTAGGGGCAGGGGGCTTCAGCTATGGCTACACCTTC.

The V gene is TRBV19, the J gene TRBJ1-3; possible D gene TRBD1, 5 bases. The V and J ends lost 8 bases and 0 bases respectively, with 14 bases between them. The CDR3 spans 15 residues. Per the germline V gene, CDR1 is LNHDA and CDR2 is SQIVND (reference sequence). CDR3 in amino acids: CASGDGPDSGNTIYF. In DNA, the CDR3 is TGTGCCAGTGGGGACGGCCCTGACTCTGGAAACACCATATATTTT.

The V gene is TRBV3-1 (or the pseudogene TRBV3-2), the J gene TRBJ2-1; no clear D gene. CDR3 length: 14 amino acids. Per germline, CDR1 LGHDT and CDR2 YNNKEL (reference sequence). Trimming left V 1 base short and J 4 bases short, with 8 bases between. DNA of the CDR3: TGTGCCAGCAGCCAAGCGGGCCCTTACAATGAGCAGTTCTTC. This encodes CASSQAGPYNEQFF.

The chain has TRBV13 and TRBJ2-7; either TRBD1 or TRBD2 may supply D (5 bases each). Germline V gives CDR1 PRHDT, CDR2 FYEKMQ (reference sequence). The CDR3 contains 12 residues. V was shortened by 4 bases and J by 6 bases, with 10 bases between the two germline ends. The CDR3 protein is CASSSRDLEQYF. Written as DNA, the CDR3 is TGTGCCAGCAGCTCCCGGGACCTCGAGCAGTACTTC. The variable domain in full, with the rest retrieved from reference TRBV13 and TRBJ2-7, is AAGVIQSPRHLIKEKRETATLKCYPIPRHDTVYWYQQGPGQDPQFLISFYEKMQSDKGSIPDRFSAQQFSDYHSELNMSSLELGDSALYFCASSSRDLEQYFGPGTRLTVT.

The V gene is TRBV4-1, the J gene TRBJ2-6; TRBD1 aligns across 9 bases. Germline V gene lookup returns CDR1 MGHRA and CDR2 YSYEKL. Trimming cost V 5 bases and J 4 bases; bases outside gene matches: 18. CDR3 size: 20 residues. The CDR3 loop reads CASSIRAYRDRVSGANVLTF. CDR3 sequence (DNA): TGCGCCAGCAGCATAAGGGCGTACCGGGACAGGGTGAGCGGGGCCAACGTCCTGACTTTC.

The chain employs TRBV11-2 and TRBJ2-7, with TRBD2 matching over 8 bases. V lost 5 bases and J lost 4; bases outside the gene matches: 16. The CDR3 contains 17 residues. CDR1 and CDR2 from the germline V gene are SGHAT and FQNNGV. The DNA of the CDR3 is TGTGCCAGCAGCACGCCCCGCGGGGCGGGGGGACGGTACGAGCAGTACTTC. It is translated as CASSTPRGAGGRYEQYF.

The chain carries TRBV24-1 and TRBJ1-2, with D unresolved. Germline-derived CDR1 and CDR2 are KGHDR and SFDVKD. V lost 5 bases and J lost 4, with 7 bases in between. This CDR3 contains 12 residues. Written as DNA, the CDR3 is TGTGCCACCAGTGGCGAGGGCTATGGCTACACCTTC. Translation: CATSGEGYGYTF.

The chain recombines TRBV19 with TRBJ1-1; D gene unclear. Germline V gene sequence: CDR1 LNHDA, CDR2 SQIVND (reference sequence). The CDR3 extends over 14 amino acids. The V end lost 5 bases, the J end lost 4 bases, and 14 bases lay between the germline ends. CDR3 nucleotide sequence: TGTGCCAGTAGTTCACGTAGAGAAGCCACTGAAGCTTTCTTT. Its protein is CASSSRREATEAFF.

This chain joins TRBV7-9 and TRBJ2-7, with 11 bases lining up with TRBD2. V trimming: 3 bases; J trimming: 3 bases; junction bases outside the gene matches: 1. The CDR3 is 14 residues long. The germline gives CDR1 SEHNR, CDR2 FQNEAQ (reference sequence). The CDR3 loop reads CASSFGTSGYEQYF. CDR3 DNA: TGTGCCAGCAGCTTCGGGACTAGCGGCTACGAGCAGTACTTC.

This chain connects TRBV7-9 to TRBJ2-4; possible D gene TRBD1, 6 bases. The CDR3 has 16 residues. The ends were cut back, 1 base at V and 1 base at J, with 11 bases in the middle. CDR1 is SEHNR and CDR2 is FQNEAQ in the germline V gene (reference sequence). CDR3 sequence (DNA): TGTGCCAGCAGCTTAGTCACAGGGTTCGCCAAAAACATTCAGTACTTC. It yields the protein CASSLVTGFAKNIQYF.

The chain links TRBV28 to TRBJ2-1; the D is unclear. Looked up from germline, CDR1 is MDHEN and CDR2 is SYDVKM. The CDR3 runs 14 residues. The V and J ends lost 7 bases and 4 bases respectively, with 14 bases between them. CDR3 nucleotide sequence: TGTGCCAGCATCCTAGGGTACGGATACAATGAGCAGTTCTTC. It encodes CASILGYGYNEQFF.

J is TRBJ2-5 and V is TRBV24-1, with D perhaps TRBD1 (6 bases). The CDR3 consists of 15 residues. Trimming removed 2 bases at V and 4 bases at J, with 13 bases between. Germline assignment: CDR1 KGHDR and CDR2 SFDVKD. The CDR3 DNA follows: TGTGCCACCAGTGATTACAGCCAAGGGGGAGAGACCCAGTACTTC. This translates into CATSDYSQGGETQYF.

This chain joins TRBV7-2 and TRBJ2-6, with D perhaps matching TRBD1 (5 bases). V was cut by 1 base and J by 4 bases, with 11 bases left in between. Per the germline V gene, CDR1 is SGHTA and CDR2 is FQGNSA. CDR3 length equals 16 residues. The DNA for the CDR3 is TGTGCCAGCAGCTTAGGACCAGGGCCCGGGGCCAACGTCCTGACTTTC. Its protein is CASSLGPGPGANVLTF.

This chain connects TRBV11-2 to TRBJ2-1; 10 positions agree with TRBD2. Losses at the gene ends were 2 bases for V and 7 bases for J; bases not matched to a gene: 14. Germline lookup yields CDR1 SGHAT and CDR2 FQNNGV. The CDR3 runs to 18 residues. The CDR3: CASSLRTSGLNGENEQFF. CDR3 nucleotide sequence: TGTGCCAGCAGCTTAAGGACTAGCGGCCTCAATGGGGAAAATGAGCAGTTCTTC.

The V call is TRBV7-2, the J call TRBJ2-3, with 8 bases identical to TRBD2. J was trimmed by 1 base and V by 1 base; bases with no gene match: 4. The CDR3 loop spans 16 amino acids. Germline V gives CDR1 SGHTA, CDR2 FQGNSA. The CDR3 here is CASSLGAGGGTDTQYF. In nucleotides, the CDR3 is TGTGCCAGCAGCTTAGGTGCGGGAGGAGGCACAGATACGCAGTATTTT.

This clone was recorded only once. The chain uses TRBV5-1 and TRBJ2-7, with 8 bases fitting TRBD1. V lost 4 bases to trimming and J lost 6 bases; unmatched junction nucleotides: 9. The CDR3 sequence is 14 residues long. Germline-derived CDR1 and CDR2 are SGHRS and YFSETQ. CDR3 nucleotides: TGCGCCAGCAGCCCAACCGGGACAGGCGGCGAGCAGTACTTC. Translation gives CASSPTGTGGEQYF.

The V call is TRBV29-1, the J call TRBJ1-2; D is perhaps TRBD1 (5 bases). The CDR3 loop spans 12 amino acids. V lost 4 bases and J 3 bases, leaving 9 bases between the germline ends. CDR1 is SQVTM and CDR2 is ANQGSEA in the germline V gene. The CDR3 DNA sequence: TGCAGCGTTGCTTGGGGCGACTATGGCTACACCTTC. This encodes CSVAWGDYGYTF.

The rearrangement uses TRBV30 and TRBJ1-5; D not resolved. The germline gives CDR1 GTSNPN, CDR2 SVGIG (reference sequence). CDR3 length equals 13 residues. Deletions cut 1 base from V and 5 bases from J, with 9 bases between. CDR3 sequence: CAWSETRDQPQHF. CDR3 coding DNA: TGTGCCTGGAGTGAGACGCGGGATCAGCCCCAGCATTTT.

This chain links TRBV7-6 with TRBJ1-1; D might be TRBD1 (5 bases). The CDR3 sequence is 14 residues long. The V end was cut by 2 bases, the J end by 7 bases, with 14 bases between. Looked up from germline, CDR1 is SGHVS and CDR2 is FNYEAQ. The CDR3 sequence is CASSLMGGSGEAFF. In DNA, the CDR3 is TGTGCCAGCAGCTTAATGGGGGGGAGTGGTGAAGCTTTCTTT.

This chain joins TRBV12-3 or TRBV12-4 and TRBJ1-5; maybe TRBD1 (5 bases). The CDR3 sequence is 12 residues long. With 1 base removed from V and 9 bases from J, the gap between germline ends came to 7 bases. The CDR3 DNA sequence: TGTGCCAGCAGTTTAGGGGGGAGGCCCCAGCATTTT. This sequence encodes CASSLGGRPQHF.